A selection of T cell receptor beta chains follows, all from one sample in a study of blood T cell repertoires in COVID-19. The protocol was immunoSEQ multiplex PCR, while the TCRdb copy is restricted to in-frame clones and leaves out a portion. In the table there are about 320,000 clones, more than 90% of which are singletons. Sample: PBMCs or T cells enriched from blood (not recorded which). These receptors originate from a woman aged 25 to 39 who had been exposed to COVID-19. CDR3s include the opening cysteine and the closing phenylalanine or tryptophan. A D gene is named only where the DNA matches it firmly. Only part of the rows carry a size: once, few, many, or a class if the clone is expanded.

J gene: TRBJ1-3
clone size: .
V gene: TRBV19
D gene: .
CDR3 protein: CASSPQGISGNTIYF
CDR3 DNA: TGTGCCAGTAGCCCACAGGGAATCTCTGGAAACACCATATATTTT

J gene: TRBJ2-7
clone size: .
V gene: TRBV7-6
D gene: .
CDR3 protein: CASSLSGYEQYF
CDR3 DNA: TGTGCCAGCAGCTTATCGGGCTACGAGCAGTACTTC

J gene: TRBJ1-1
clone size: .
V gene: TRBV2
D gene: .
CDR3 protein: CASSGSFF
CDR3 DNA: TGTGCCAGCTCGGGGAGTTTCTTT

J gene: TRBJ1-2
clone size: .
V gene: TRBV28
D gene: TRBD1
CDR3 protein: CASSTPLGTVGYTF
CDR3 DNA: TGTGCCAGCAGCACGCCCCTCGGGACAGTGGGCTACACCTTC

J gene: TRBJ1-3
clone size: .
V gene: TRBV19
D gene: .
CDR3 protein: CASSIYGNTIYF
CDR3 DNA: TGTGCCAGTAGTATTTATGGAAACACCATATATTTT

J gene: TRBJ1-4
clone size: .
V gene: TRBV18
D gene: .
CDR3 protein: CASSPLGTNEKLFF
CDR3 DNA: TGTGCCAGCTCCCCCCTGGGCACTAATGAAAAACTGTTTTTT

J gene: TRBJ2-3
clone size: once
V gene: TRBV9
D gene: .
CDR3 protein: CASSPSGSTDTQYF
CDR3 DNA: TGTGCCAGCAGCCCCAGCGGGAGCACAGATACGCAGTATTTT

J gene: TRBJ2-5
clone size: .
V gene: TRBV5-4
D gene: TRBD2
CDR3 protein: CASSGGPGLAGDGIGETQYF
CDR3 DNA: TGTGCCAGCAGCGGGGGACCGGGACTAGCGGGGGACGGTATTGGGGAGACCCAGTACTTC

J gene: TRBJ1-1
clone size: .
V gene: TRBV7-2
D gene: .
CDR3 protein: CASSLALRNTEAFF
CDR3 DNA: TGTGCCAGCAGCTTAGCTCTGAGGAACACTGAAGCTTTCTTT

J gene: TRBJ2-3
clone size: .
V gene: TRBV7-8
D gene: TRBD1
CDR3 protein: CASSLRDRGSTDTQYF
CDR3 DNA: TGTGCCAGCAGCTTACGGGACAGGGGTAGCACAGATACGCAGTATTTT

J gene: TRBJ2-7
clone size: .
V gene: TRBV5-1
D gene: .
CDR3 protein: CASSPLLRSYEQYF
CDR3 DNA: TGCGCCAGCAGCCCCCTCCTCCGTTCCTACGAGCAGTACTTC

J gene: TRBJ1-1
clone size: .
V gene: TRBV2
D gene: TRBD1
CDR3 protein: CASSRQGATEAFF
CDR3 DNA: TGTGCCAGCAGTAGACAGGGGGCGACTGAAGCTTTCTTT

J gene: TRBJ1-1
clone size: .
V gene: TRBV7-6
D gene: .
CDR3 protein: CASSVGGGAEAFF
CDR3 DNA: TGTGCCAGCAGCGTTGGGGGAGGGGCTGAAGCTTTCTTT

J gene: TRBJ1-4
clone size: .
V gene: TRBV6-5
D gene: .
CDR3 protein: CASSYTRGSNEKLFF
CDR3 DNA: TGTGCCAGCAGTTATACCCGGGGATCTAATGAAAAACTGTTTTTT

J gene: TRBJ2-4
clone size: .
V gene: TRBV2
D gene: .
CDR3 protein: CASTGRRFHQYF
CDR3 DNA: TGTGCCAGCACGGGTCGACGTTTCCATCAGTACTTC

J gene: TRBJ2-7
clone size: .
V gene: TRBV6-5
D gene: .
CDR3 protein: CASPPDSNLIYEQYF
CDR3 DNA: TGTGCCAGCCCCCCTGACAGCAACCTTATCTACGAGCAGTACTTC

J gene: TRBJ2-5
clone size: once
V gene: TRBV9
D gene: .
CDR3 protein: CASSVSVKETQYF
CDR3 DNA: TGTGCCAGCAGCGTATCTGTAAAAGAGACCCAGTACTTC

J gene: TRBJ2-2
clone size: .
V gene: TRBV24-1
D gene: TRBD2
CDR3 protein: CATSDWTSGEVGELFF
CDR3 DNA: TGTGCCACCAGTGATTGGACTAGCGGGGAAGTCGGGGAGCTGTTTTTT